This TCR beta chain emerged from a study of T cells in Graves' hyperthyroidism and ophthalmopathy. Points from the study as a whole: In the blood, most expanded thyroid clonotypes above 0.001 appeared as well.

This clonotype was observed a handful of times. Antigen: not known. RNA transcripts yielded amplified TCR beta CDR3 regions. The TCR CDR3 first-round RT-PCR relied on the HTBI primer set. TCRdb itself ran the multiplex PCR reads through MiXCR, one entry per CDR3 protein. The sample carries hundreds of thousands of distinct CDR3 sequences, roughly an eighth recorded once. The germline V gene has CDR1 SGHTA and CDR2 FQGNSA. This CDR3 is built from 15 residues. Trimming removed 3 bases at V and 2 bases at J, with 14 bases between. This TCR came from a woman between 18 and 30 years old with Graves' hyperthyroidism. The sequenced sample consisted of blood. This chain links TRBV7-2 with TRBJ2-7; perhaps TRBD2 as D (5 bases). The CDR3 loop is CASSLRSSATYEQYF. CDR3 nucleotide sequence: TGTGCCAGCAGCTTGAGGAGTAGCGCTACCTACGAGCAGTACTTC.